This TCR beta chain was identified during a study of early T cells in non-severe SARS-CoV-2 infection. Whole-study context: Sequencing was performed on bulk RNA from unsorted whole blood, leaving chains unpaired.

CDR3 length: 14 amino acids. CDR1 is MNHEY, CDR2 SVGEGT, per germline. V lost 4 bases and J lost 4; bases outside the gene matches: 3. From the 5' RACE reads, TCRdb called clonotypes with MiXCR, one entry per CDR3 protein. The sample contains 40,000 or so distinct CDR3 sequences, 11% of which appear only once. This clonotype was counted many times. Sequenced input: whole blood. The TCR comes from an adult who was a healthcare worker with PCR-confirmed SARS-CoV-2 infection or an uninfected control (not recorded which). V is TRBV6-2 or TRBV6-3 and J is TRBJ1-5, with 8 nucleotides matching TRBD1. CDR3: CASSSTGGNQPQHF. CDR3 DNA sequence: TGTGCCAGCAGTTCAACAGGGGGTAATCAGCCCCAGCATTTT.